The next 15 T cell receptor beta chains were all read from a single sample in a study of T cells after yellow fever vaccination. Each CDR3 protein gets one entry after TCRdb re-called the 5' RACE reads with MiXCR. Seen here are 300,000 to 400,000 distinct CDR3 sequences, 8.1% observed once, and the top ten hold approximately 18%. Material: PBMCs, obtained roughly seven weeks after the first yellow fever vaccination. Receptors originate from a man younger than 30 who received the YFV17D yellow fever vaccine.

The chain couples TRBV15 to TRBJ1-6, with D perhaps TRBD1 (6 bases). The V gene lost 10 bases and the J gene lost 8 bases, with 15 bases spanning the gap. The CDR3 has 13 amino acids. Germline CDR1 and CDR2: LNHNV and YYDKDF (reference sequence). The CDR3 nucleotides read TGTGCCATCCAGGGGAGGGCGGATTCACCCCTCCACTTT. As protein: CAIQGRADSPLHF.

A word on this clonotype: The germline gene is not matched at one end of the junction; a read error may be the cause. In nucleotides, the CDR3 is TGTGCCAGCAGAAAAAGACAGGGGGCGCCGGGGTCACCCCACCACTTT. Translation gives CASRKRQGAPGSPHHF. This chain uses TRBV6-1 with TRBJ1-6; 10 bases map to TRBD1. The germline CDR1 and CDR2 sequences are MNHNS and SASEGT. There are 16 residues in the CDR3.

The CDR3, as DNA: TGTGCCGCAAATCGACAGGGTGGAACCGGGGAGCTGTTTTTT. Amino acids: CAANRQGGTGELFF. The chain uses TRBV2 and TRBJ2-2, with 7 bases identical to TRBD1. The CDR3 totals 14 residues. Trimming took 11 bases from V and 5 from J; bases not matched to a gene: 11. Germline V gene data show CDR1 as SNHLY and CDR2 as FYNNEI.

There are many counts of this clonotype. CDR3 loop: CATSESGTSGGGRSFF. CDR3 bases: TGTGCCACCAGTGAGTCCGGGACTAGCGGGGGGGGAAGGTCGTTCTTC. The chain recombines TRBV24-1 with TRBJ2-1, with 16 bases matching TRBD2. The CDR3 totals 16 residues. From germline, CDR1 is KGHDR and CDR2 SFDVKD. Trimming removed 4 bases from V and 15 bases from J; junction bases left unmatched: 11.

The table lists this clonotype with a few counts. The chain is built from TRBV15 and TRBJ1-1; D not certain. Germline assignment: CDR1 LNHNV and CDR2 YYDKDF (reference sequence). This CDR3 region has 13 residues. Trimming shortened V by 1 base and J by 1 base, and 4 bases separated the two germline ends. The CDR3 reads CATSRATNTEAFF. CDR3 coding DNA: TGTGCCACCAGCAGAGCGACGAACACTGAAGCTTTCTTT.

This clonotype was recorded at least ten times. The J gene is TRBJ2-7, the V gene TRBV11-2; D is unresolved. The CDR3 is 13 amino acids. Germline V gene data show CDR1 as SGHAT and CDR2 as FQNNGV. V was trimmed by 3 bases and J by 0 bases, leaving 6 bases between them. CDR3 in DNA: TGTGCCAGCAGCTTTGGGAACTCCTACGAGCAGTACTTC. This gives the protein CASSFGNSYEQYF.

The chain uses TRBV2 and TRBJ2-1; D not resolved. V lost 4 bases and J 9 bases, leaving 19 bases between the germline ends. This CDR3 has 15 residues. Germline V lookup: CDR1 SNHLY, CDR2 FYNNEI. The CDR3 nucleotides read TGTGCCAGCAGTGTTAAGCGCCCCTTAACGGGTGAGCAGTTCTTC. Translated: CASSVKRPLTGEQFF.

This clonotype occurred many times. J is TRBJ2-1 and V is TRBV5-4; 12 nucleotides match TRBD2. V lost 4 bases, J lost 4 bases, and 0 bases stayed unmatched. The CDR3 extends over 14 amino acids. Germline assignment: CDR1 SGHNT and CDR2 YYREEE (reference sequence). In nucleotides, the CDR3 is TGTGCCAGCAGCGGACTAGCGGGGTACAATGAGCAGTTCTTC. Protein: CASSGLAGYNEQFF.

This clonotype was counted only a few times. The rearrangement uses TRBV6-5 and TRBJ2-2, with unresolved D. Germline values: CDR1 MNHEY, CDR2 SVGAGI. The CDR3 loop spans 14 amino acids. V lost 0 bases, J lost 5 bases, and 7 bases lay in between. This CDR3 is CASSYSESTGELFF. The DNA for the CDR3 is TGTGCCAGCAGTTACTCAGAGTCGACCGGGGAGCTGTTTTTT.

The chain uses TRBV4-1 and TRBJ1-1; TRBD1 might be the D (5 bases). The CDR3 runs to 17 residues. V shed 4 bases and J shed 0 bases, with 18 bases lying between them. Germline CDR1 is MGHRA and CDR2 is YSYEKL. The CDR3 sequence is CASSLSDIGVMNTEAFF. The CDR3 DNA follows: TGCGCCAGCAGCCTATCGGACATAGGGGTCATGAACACTGAAGCTTTCTTT.

The rearrangement joins TRBV6-5 to TRBJ2-3; tentatively, D is TRBD1 or TRBD2 (6 bases each). The CDR3 length is 18 residues. Germline-derived CDR1 and CDR2 are MNHEY and SVGAGI. V lost 0 bases and J 3 bases, leaving 19 bases between the germline ends. CDR3 sequence: CASSYSEGGPLATDTQYF. The CDR3, as DNA: TGTGCCAGCAGTTACTCGGAGGGGGGACCGCTAGCAACAGATACGCAGTATTTT.

This sequence joins TRBV4-2 and TRBJ1-1, with a tentative D call TRBD1 (5 bases). Trimming stripped 4 bases from V and 1 base from J, with 22 bases between. The germline gives CDR1 LGHNA, CDR2 YNFKEQ. The CDR3 totals 18 residues. CDR3 coding DNA: TGTGCCAGCAGCCGGGGCGGGGGAAGGGTCTTAACGAACACTGAAGCTTTCTTT. It specifies CASSRGGGRVLTNTEAFF.

The V gene is TRBV4-3, the J gene TRBJ2-2, with 7 bases identical to TRBD1. Per germline, CDR1 LGHNA and CDR2 YSLEER. The CDR3 contains 14 residues. V was clipped by 4 bases and J by 6 bases; unmatched bases: 5. The DNA for the CDR3 is TGCGCCAGCAGCCCTGACAGGGAGCCCGGGGAGCTGTTTTTT. Translation gives CASSPDREPGELFF.

V usage is TRBV14 and J usage is TRBJ2-7; D gene uncertain. Trimming took 4 bases from V and 7 from J, leaving 20 bases between them. The CDR3 extends over 15 amino acids. CDR1 and CDR2 (germline): SGHDN, FVKESK. CDR3 protein: CASSPSGSFTWEQYF. The CDR3 DNA reads TGTGCCAGCAGCCCGTCCGGGTCCTTCACATGGGAGCAGTACTTC.

This chain uses TRBV25-1 with TRBJ1-6; D possibly corresponds to TRBD1 (5 bases). The CDR3 totals 15 residues. V was clipped by 3 bases and J by 10 bases, with 16 bases between them. Germline CDR1 MGHDK, CDR2 SYGVNS. The CDR3: CASSDDQGSVSPLHF. The CDR3 nucleotides are TGTGCCAGCAGTGATGATCAGGGATCCGTCTCACCCCTCCACTTT.